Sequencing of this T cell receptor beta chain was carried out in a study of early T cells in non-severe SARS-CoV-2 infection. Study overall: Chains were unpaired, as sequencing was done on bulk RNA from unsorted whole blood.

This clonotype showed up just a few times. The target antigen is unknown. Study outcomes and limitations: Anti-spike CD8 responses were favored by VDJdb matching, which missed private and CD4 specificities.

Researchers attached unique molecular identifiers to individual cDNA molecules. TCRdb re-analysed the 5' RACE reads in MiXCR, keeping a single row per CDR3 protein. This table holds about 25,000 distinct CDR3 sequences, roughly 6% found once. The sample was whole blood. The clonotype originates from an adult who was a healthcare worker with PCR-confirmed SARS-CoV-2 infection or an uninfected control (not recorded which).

The CDR3 DNA reads as TGCAGTGCTCTGTCACACAGGGAGGGAGAGACCCAGTACTTC. It codes for CSALSHREGETQYF. The V and J genes are TRBV20-1 and TRBJ2-5; TRBD2 might be the D (7 bases). The germline V and J ends were trimmed by 5 bases and 4 bases, with 17 bases remaining between them. The CDR3 has 14 residues. Germline V gene data show CDR1 as DFQATT and CDR2 as SNEGSKA (reference sequence).